This TCR beta chain comes out of a study of shared clonotypes between healthy human individuals. Clones were read by immunoSEQ multiplex PCR, and TCRdb kept only the in-frame ones, dropping some. The repertoire includes around 2,100,000 clones, around 96% of them detected once, and 1% to 1.5% sits in the top ten. The CDR3 consists of 16 residues. CD45RO-negative, CCR7-positively selected cells formed the naive CD8 fraction, excluding terminally differentiated effector memory CD45RA+ cells. The receptor was derived from a man aged 18 to 30 in good health. The chain recombines TRBV1 with TRBJ2-2; TRBD1, the D gene given by the table, was not confirmed from the DNA. TRBV1 is a listed pseudogene. What was sequenced was naive CD8+ T cells sorted from blood. The CDR3 nucleotides read TGCACCAGCAGCCATCGAGACAGGCTGCCCACCGGGGAGCTGTTTTTT. Translating gives CTSSHRDRLPTGELFF.